This T cell receptor beta chain derives from a study of PD-L1 blockade in urothelial cancer. Study conclusions and caveats: Below-median pretreatment blood TCR clonality was a predictor of better survival.

Germline CDR1 and CDR2: SEHNR and FQNEAQ (reference sequence). The CDR3 runs 16 residues. Trimming removed 4 bases from V and 6 bases from J; junction bases left unmatched: 9. TCRdb's copy holds only in-frame clones and misses some; the assay was immunoSEQ multiplex PCR. Of approximately 110,000 clones listed, approximately 86% are singletons. Note on this clone: What it binds is not known.

The source material was PBMCs, sampled around atezolizumab (anti-PD-L1) treatment. This sequence joins TRBV7-9 and TRBJ2-2, with 9 bases identical to TRBD2. The TCR was taken from a man between 50 and 59 years old with urothelial cancer. The CDR3 spells CASSSGLALWAGELFF. The CDR3 DNA is TGTGCCAGCAGCTCGGGACTAGCCTTGTGGGCCGGGGAGCTGTTTTTT.